The TCR beta chain under discussion was sequenced for a study of CD8 T cells in ankylosing spondylitis. Libraries for TCR beta were made by quantitative 5'-RACE with molecular barcodes. TCRdb re-called the 5' RACE reads through MiXCR, storing one row per CDR3 protein. The sample has around 250,000 distinct CDR3 sequences, approximately 12% seen once. The V gene lost 6 bases and the J gene lost 4 bases, with 12 bases spanning the gap. Germline CDR1 reads SNHLY; CDR2 reads FYNNEI. This CDR3 comprises 13 residues. Material: blood, either unsorted or a sorted T cell fraction (not recorded which). This sequence joins TRBV2 and TRBJ1-2, with D perhaps matching TRBD1 (6 bases). This clonotype originated in a male donor with ankylosing spondylitis or in good health (not recorded which). Here the CDR3 reads CASRLTGTYGYTF. The CDR3 DNA follows: TGTGCCAGCAGGTTAACAGGGACCTATGGCTACACCTTC.